This is a list of T cell receptor beta chains from one sample in a study of T cell changes during pregnancy in multiple sclerosis. The table came from immunoSEQ multiplex PCR; TCRdb's copy has only in-frame clones and leaves some out. The profile shows about 44,000 clones, around 90% of them singletons. The sequencing here drew on CD4+ T cells from peripheral blood mononuclear cells, taken in the first trimester of pregnancy. These receptors all come from a female donor with multiple sclerosis, enrolled in a pregnancy study. CDR3s include the opening cysteine and the closing phenylalanine or tryptophan. Each record gives: clone size, J gene, D gene, V gene, CDR3 DNA, CDR3 protein. D genes are given only for firm matches. Expanded clones are given a class, and other clones once, few, many or no size at all.

clone_size: -
j_call: TRBJ1-2
d_call: -
v_call: TRBV9
cdr3_nt: TGTGCCAGCAGCTTAACTCCGGGAGGACGCTATGGCTACACCTTC
cdr3_aa: CASSLTPGGRYGYTF

clone_size: -
j_call: TRBJ1-2
d_call: TRBD1
v_call: TRBV6-6
cdr3_nt: TGTGCCAGCAGAGACGGGACAGGGGGAACCTATGGCTACACCTTC
cdr3_aa: CASRDGTGGTYGYTF

clone_size: -
j_call: TRBJ1-1
d_call: TRBD1
v_call: TRBV5-1
cdr3_nt: TGCGCCAGCAGCTCGACAGGGGACACTGAAGCTTTCTTT
cdr3_aa: CASSSTGDTEAFF

clone_size: -
j_call: TRBJ2-1
d_call: -
v_call: TRBV6-1
cdr3_nt: TGTGCCAGCAGTGACGGACTCTACAATGAGCAGTTCTTC
cdr3_aa: CASSDGLYNEQFF

clone_size: -
j_call: TRBJ2-7
d_call: -
v_call: TRBV28
cdr3_nt: TGTGCCAGCATCACCCAGGGGGGAGGTTACGAGCAGTACTTC
cdr3_aa: CASITQGGGYEQYF

clone_size: -
j_call: TRBJ2-7
d_call: TRBD2
v_call: TRBV9
cdr3_nt: TGTGCCAGCAGCGTAGGCCTAGCGGACGTTTACGAGCAGTACTTC
cdr3_aa: CASSVGLADVYEQYF

clone_size: -
j_call: TRBJ2-3
d_call: TRBD2
v_call: TRBV19
cdr3_nt: TGTGCCAGTAGTATAGCCGGACGGACTAGAACTAGCACAGATACGCAGTATTTT
cdr3_aa: CASSIAGRTRTSTDTQYF

clone_size: -
j_call: TRBJ1-5
d_call: -
v_call: TRBV19
cdr3_nt: TGTGCCAGTAGGTATACAGGTCAAGGGGTGTCAAATCAGCCCCAGCATTTT
cdr3_aa: CASRYTGQGVSNQPQHF

clone_size: few
j_call: TRBJ1-2
d_call: TRBD1
v_call: TRBV27
cdr3_nt: TGTGCCAGCAGTTCAGGGACAGGGTATGTGGGCTACACCTTC
cdr3_aa: CASSSGTGYVGYTF

clone_size: -
j_call: TRBJ1-3
d_call: -
v_call: TRBV10-3
cdr3_nt: TGTGCCAGTGGAGGCTCTGGAAACACCATATATTTT
cdr3_aa: CASGGSGNTIYF

clone_size: -
j_call: TRBJ2-3
d_call: TRBD1
v_call: TRBV5-1
cdr3_nt: TGCGCCAGCCGGGACAGTGCTAGCACAGATACGCAGTATTTT
cdr3_aa: CASRDSASTDTQYF

clone_size: once
j_call: TRBJ1-4
d_call: -
v_call: TRBV7-2
cdr3_nt: TGTGCCAGCAGCTTATTGTGGGGCAGCTCGAATGAAAAACTGTTTTTT
cdr3_aa: CASSLLWGSSNEKLFF

clone_size: -
j_call: TRBJ2-3
d_call: TRBD2
v_call: TRBV5-1
cdr3_nt: TGCGCCAGCAGCTGGACTAGCGGTGCCACAGATACGCAGTATTTT
cdr3_aa: CASSWTSGATDTQYF

clone_size: once
j_call: TRBJ1-4
d_call: -
v_call: TRBV5-1
cdr3_nt: TGCGCCAGCAGCGTTGGAGGGACGACTGGGGATGAAAAACTGTTTTTT
cdr3_aa: CASSVGGTTGDEKLFF

clone_size: -
j_call: TRBJ1-2
d_call: -
v_call: TRBV2
cdr3_nt: TGTGCCAGCAGTGGGCAGGCTAACTATGGCTACACCTTC
cdr3_aa: CASSGQANYGYTF

clone_size: -
j_call: TRBJ1-1
d_call: -
v_call: TRBV18
cdr3_nt: TGTGCCAGCTCACCATACGCCGGCACTGAAGCTTTCTTT
cdr3_aa: CASSPYAGTEAFF

clone_size: -
j_call: TRBJ1-5
d_call: -
v_call: TRBV27
cdr3_nt: TGTGCCACCAGGACGTCTCGGGGCAATCAGCCCCAGCATTTT
cdr3_aa: CATRTSRGNQPQHF

clone_size: once
j_call: TRBJ2-3
d_call: -
v_call: TRBV7-2
cdr3_nt: TGTGCCAGCGGACGCGGTTCGGGACATCTGAGCACAGATACGCAGTATTTT
cdr3_aa: CASGRGSGHLSTDTQYF

clone_size: few
j_call: TRBJ2-4
d_call: -
v_call: TRBV7-2
cdr3_nt: TGTGCCAGCAGCAACCGAGGGTACATTCAGTACTTC
cdr3_aa: CASSNRGYIQYF